This TCR beta chain was recovered during a study of beta chain features in type 1 diabetes. Overall study results and limits: Any HLA effect on TCRB rearrangement was left unresolved by small sub-analyses. The similarity of naive, central memory and Treg TCRB repertoires appeared greater among patients than among healthy donors. In every one of the four CD4+ subsets, TCRB CDR3s were moderately but significantly shorter in Type 1 diabetes patients.

Comments on this clone: Its antigen is unidentified.

This CDR3 contains 15 residues. The germline V gene has CDR1 MGHDK and CDR2 SYGVNS. V shed 2 bases and J 5 bases; nucleotides not matched to a gene: 2. Expressed TCRB transcripts were sequenced because the isolated RNA had all been reverse transcribed beforehand. The method was immunoSEQ multiplex PCR; TCRdb's version includes in-frame clones alone and lacks a portion of them. The data contain 600,000 to 750,000 clones, roughly an eighth of them singletons. This TCR came from a man younger than 45 with type 1 diabetes. The sample taken for sequencing was naive CD4+ T cells from blood. The J gene is TRBJ2-4, the V gene TRBV25-1; TRBD2 agrees at 11 bases. As DNA, the CDR3 is TGTGCCAGCAGTGAAATGGGACTAGCGGAAAACATTCAGTACTTC. Protein sequence: CASSEMGLAENIQYF.